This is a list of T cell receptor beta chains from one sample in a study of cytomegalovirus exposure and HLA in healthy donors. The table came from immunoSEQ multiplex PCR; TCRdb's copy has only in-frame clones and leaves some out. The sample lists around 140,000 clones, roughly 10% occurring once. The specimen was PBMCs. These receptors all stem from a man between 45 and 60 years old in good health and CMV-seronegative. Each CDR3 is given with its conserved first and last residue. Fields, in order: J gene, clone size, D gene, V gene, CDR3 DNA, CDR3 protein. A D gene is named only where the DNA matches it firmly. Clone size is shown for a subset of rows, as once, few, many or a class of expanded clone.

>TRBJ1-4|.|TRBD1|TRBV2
TGTGCCCGCGGACAGGGCGTCTCGGCTAATGAAAAACTGTTTTTT
CARGQGVSANEKLFF
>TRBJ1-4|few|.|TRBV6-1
TGTGCCAGCAGCTTTACAGGGACCTCTAATGAAAAACTGTTTTTT
CASSFTGTSNEKLFF
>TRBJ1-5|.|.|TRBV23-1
TGCGCCAGCAGTCAATACAGGGACAACAAACCTAGGGGAGATCAGCCCCAGCATTTT
CASSQYRDNKPRGDQPQHF
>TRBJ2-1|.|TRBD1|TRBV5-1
TGCGCCAGCAGACTGGACAGGGGCAATGAGCAGTTCTTC
CASRLDRGNEQFF
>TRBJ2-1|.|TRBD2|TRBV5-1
TGCGCCAGCCTACCGGGACTAGCGGACAATGAGCAGTTCTTC
CASLPGLADNEQFF
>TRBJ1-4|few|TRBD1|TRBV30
TGTGCCTGGTTGGGACAGTTGAATGAAAAACTGTTTTTT
CAWLGQLNEKLFF
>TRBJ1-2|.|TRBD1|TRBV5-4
TGTGCCAGCAGCTCTACAGGGGGCTATGGCTACACCTTC
CASSSTGGYGYTF
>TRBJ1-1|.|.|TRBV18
TGTGCCAGCTCACCACCAGGGGGTACTGAAGCTTTCTTT
CASSPPGGTEAFF
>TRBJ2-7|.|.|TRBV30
TGTGCCTGGAGTGTATCCCTGGACAGTCGACGATACGAGCAGTACTTC
CAWSVSLDSRRYEQYF
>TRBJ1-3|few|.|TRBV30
TGTGCCTGGGGGAGGTTGGAGAACACCATATATTTT
CAWGRLENTIYF
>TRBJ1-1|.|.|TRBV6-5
TGTGCCAGCAGTTACGACAGCCTACGTGAAGCTTTCTTT
CASSYDSLREAFF
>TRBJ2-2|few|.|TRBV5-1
TGCGCCAGCAGCTTGGATAATCCCGGGGAGCTGTTTTTT
CASSLDNPGELFF
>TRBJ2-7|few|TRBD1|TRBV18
TGTGCCAGCTCACCACACGACAGGGTCGGCGACGAGCAGTACTTC
CASSPHDRVGDEQYF
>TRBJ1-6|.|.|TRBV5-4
TGTGCCAGCAGGAGCCATCCGGGGGATAATTCACCCCTCCACTTT
CASRSHPGDNSPLHF
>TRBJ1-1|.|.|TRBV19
TGTGCCAGTAGTACCCGGGGACTGACGAACACTGAAGCTTTCTTT
CASSTRGLTNTEAFF
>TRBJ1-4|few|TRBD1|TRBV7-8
TGTGCCAGCAGCTTACGGGACAGGGCCGAAAAACTGTTTTTT
CASSLRDRAEKLFF
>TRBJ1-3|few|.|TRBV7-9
TGTGCCAGCAGCCCCCGGGACATTAGAAACACCATATATTTT
CASSPRDIRNTIYF
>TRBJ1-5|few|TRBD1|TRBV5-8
TGTGCCAGCAGCGGAGGGACAGGGAAAAATCAGCCCCAGCATTTT
CASSGGTGKNQPQHF
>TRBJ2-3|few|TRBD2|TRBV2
TGTGCCAGCAGGGGGACTAGCGCTAAGTTAGGGACAGATACGCAGTATTTT
CASRGTSAKLGTDTQYF
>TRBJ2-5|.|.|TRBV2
TGTGCCAGCAGTGAGGCCGACGGGAGAGGGGAGACCCAGTACTTC
CASSEADGRGETQYF
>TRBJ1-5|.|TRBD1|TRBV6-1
TGTGCCAGCAGGGGGGACAGGGAGCTTGATCAGCCCCAGCATTTT
CASRGDRELDQPQHF
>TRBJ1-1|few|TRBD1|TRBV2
TGTGCCAGCAGTGAACCGGGACAGGGAGGGACTGAAGCTTTCTTT
CASSEPGQGGTEAFF
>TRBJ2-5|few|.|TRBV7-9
TGTGCCAGCAGGATCTTAGGACAGCAAGAGACCCAGTACTTC
CASRILGQQETQYF
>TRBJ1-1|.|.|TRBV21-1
TGTGCCAGCTCCCCCGGGGTAGCGGGCACTGAAGCTTTCTTT
CASSPGVAGTEAFF
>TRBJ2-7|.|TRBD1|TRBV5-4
TGTGCCAGCAGCTTGGAGGGCAGGGGGCTTCTCCTCTCCTACGAGCAGTACTTC
CASSLEGRGLLLSYEQYF
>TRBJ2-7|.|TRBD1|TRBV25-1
TGTGCCAGCAGTGGGCAGACAGGGGGCGAGCAGTACTTC
CASSGQTGGEQYF
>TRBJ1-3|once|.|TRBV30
TGTGCCTGGAGTGCTTGGCGGGGGTTCGACGGAAACACCATATATTTT
CAWSAWRGFDGNTIYF
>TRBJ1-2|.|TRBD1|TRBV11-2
TGTGCCAGCAGCCCGGGGACAGGGGAACCAGCTAACTATGGCTACACCTTC
CASSPGTGEPANYGYTF
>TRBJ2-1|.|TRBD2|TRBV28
TGTGCCAGCACCCTGGGAGGGCCCTCCTACAATGAGCAGTTCTTC
CASTLGGPSYNEQFF
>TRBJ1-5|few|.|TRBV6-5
TGTGCCTCTGGTCGGACGGGGTATAGCAATCAGCCCCAGCATTTT
CASGRTGYSNQPQHF
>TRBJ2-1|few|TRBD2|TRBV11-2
TGTGCCAGCAGCTTAAAGTTTGGTAGCGGGGACTTTGAGCAGTTCTTC
CASSLKFGSGDFEQFF
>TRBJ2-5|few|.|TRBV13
TGTGCCAGCAGCTCAGGGGACGGGGGGGAGACCCAGTACTTC
CASSSGDGGETQYF
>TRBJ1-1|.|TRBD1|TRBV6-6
TGTGCCAGCAGTACAGGGGGTGGCACTGAAGCTTTCTTT
CASSTGGGTEAFF
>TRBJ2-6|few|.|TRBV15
TGTGCCACCAGCAGAGAGGTGACAGGGGCCAACGTCCTGACTTTC
CATSREVTGANVLTF
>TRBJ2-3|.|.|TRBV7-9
TGTGCCAGCAGCGCCGACCGACCGGGAGAAGATACGCAGTATTTT
CASSADRPGEDTQYF
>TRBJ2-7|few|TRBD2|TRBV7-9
TGTGCCAGCACCCCTGGACTAGCGGGTTCCAGCCAGTACTTC
CASTPGLAGSSQYF
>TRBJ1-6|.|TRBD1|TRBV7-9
TGTGCCAGCAGCCTAAGCGGGGACAGGGGTTATTCACCCCTCCACTTT
CASSLSGDRGYSPLHF